This T cell receptor (beta chain) was sequenced for a study of blood T cell repertoires in COVID-19. At the level of the study: The cDNA or gDNA used as material had been derived from T cells, B-cell-depleted T cells, or PBMCs.

The table came from immunoSEQ multiplex PCR; TCRdb's copy has only in-frame clones and leaves some out. This sample has 200,000 to 250,000 clones; just over 85% occur once, and the top ten carry 3% to 4.5%. Participants were aged about 18 to 90 years, lived in under 25 US areas, and enrolled virtually. Looked up from germline, CDR1 is SGDLS and CDR2 is YYNGEE. Trimming shortened V by 2 bases and J by 9 bases, and 9 bases separated the two germline ends. This CDR3 has 13 amino acids. The material sequenced was PBMCs or T cells enriched from blood (not recorded which). This sequence joins TRBV9 and TRBJ1-6, with D unresolved. This TCR derives from a middle-aged woman with acute COVID-19. As DNA, the CDR3 is TGTGCCAGCAGCGTTGGAGGGAGTTCACCCCTCCACTTT. Protein product: CASSVGGSSPLHF.